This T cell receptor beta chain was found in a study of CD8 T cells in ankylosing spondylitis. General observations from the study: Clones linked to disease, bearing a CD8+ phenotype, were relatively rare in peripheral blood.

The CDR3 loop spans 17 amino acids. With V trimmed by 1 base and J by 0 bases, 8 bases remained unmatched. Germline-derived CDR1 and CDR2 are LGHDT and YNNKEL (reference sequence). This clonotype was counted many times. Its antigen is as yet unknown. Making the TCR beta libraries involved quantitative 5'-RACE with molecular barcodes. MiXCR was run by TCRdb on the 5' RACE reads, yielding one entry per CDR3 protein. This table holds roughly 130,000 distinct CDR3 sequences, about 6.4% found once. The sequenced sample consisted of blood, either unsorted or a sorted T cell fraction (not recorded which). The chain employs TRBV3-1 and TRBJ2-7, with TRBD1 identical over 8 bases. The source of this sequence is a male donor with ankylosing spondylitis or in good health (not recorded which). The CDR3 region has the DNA TGTGCCAGCAGCCAAGCACTGACAGGGGCAAGCTCCTACGAGCAGTACTTC. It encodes CASSQALTGASSYEQYF.